The 17 T cell receptor beta chains reported below all come from one sample, sequenced in a study of T cell responses to AZD1222 COVID-19 vaccine. The data were produced by immunoSEQ multiplex PCR, yet TCRdb's version contains in-frame clones alone and is incomplete. Of tens of thousands of clones listed, roughly nine tenths are singletons. The sample here was peripheral blood, taken 28 days after the second AZD1222 dose. These receptors were taken from an adult who received the AZD1222 COVID-19 vaccine.

This clone has more than one count but fewer than ten. V gene TRBV15 combines with J gene TRBJ2-5; a possible D gene is TRBD1 (7 bases). The CDR3 runs to 17 residues. The germline CDR1 and CDR2 sequences are LNHNV and YYDKDF (reference sequence). The V end was cut by 0 bases, the J end by 1 base, with 15 bases between. The DNA of the CDR3 is TGTGCCACCAGCAGAGAGGTGGCAGGGGGAGGCCAAGAGACCCAGTACTTC. The encoded protein is CATSREVAGGGQETQYF.

This chain connects TRBV29-1 to TRBJ1-2, with D possibly being TRBD1 (5 bases). V was cut by 3 bases and J by 4 bases, with 12 bases left in between. Germline CDR1 and CDR2: SQVTM and ANQGSEA. The length of the CDR3 is 13 residues. Written as DNA, the CDR3 is TGCAGCGTTGATCAGACAGCTCTCTATGGCTACACCTTC. Protein product: CSVDQTALYGYTF.

In the case of this clone: Within the sample, other DNA sequences also encode this same CDR3. The chain carries TRBV5-1 and TRBJ2-3; TRBD2 might be the D (6 bases). The germline gives CDR1 SGHRS, CDR2 YFSETQ. The V end lost 1 base, the J end lost 0 bases, and 12 bases lay between the germline ends. CDR3 size: 16 residues. CDR3 DNA: TGCGCCAGCAGCTTGAACGGGAGAACTAGCACAGATACGCAGTATTTT. This codes for CASSLNGRTSTDTQYF.

The V call is TRBV19, the J call TRBJ1-5; TRBD1 is a possible D gene (6 bases). CDR1 and CDR2 (germline): LNHDA, SQIVND (reference sequence). The V end was cut by 4 bases, the J end by 0 bases, with 13 bases between. The CDR3 sequence is 16 residues long. CDR3 sequence reads: CASSTGQQHSNQPQHF. The CDR3 DNA is TGTGCCAGTAGTACCGGACAGCAACATAGCAATCAGCCCCAGCATTTT.

The chain couples TRBV18 to TRBJ2-7, with D perhaps matching TRBD2 (5 bases). V dropped 4 bases and J dropped 3 bases, with 10 bases sitting between them. The CDR3 runs 13 residues. The V gene's germline CDR1 is KGHSH and CDR2 LQKENI. CDR3 DNA sequence: TGTGCCAGCTCACGGAGCGGCATCTACGAGCAGTACGTC. This codes for CASSRSGIYEQYV.

The J gene is TRBJ2-4, the V gene TRBV3-1 (or the pseudogene TRBV3-2), with TRBD1 matching 8 bases. Germline V gene lookup returns CDR1 LGHDT and CDR2 YNNKEL (reference sequence). V gave up 6 bases and J gave up 6 bases; unmatched junction bases: 10. CDR3 length: 15 residues. CDR3: CASSPDRGRSNIQYF. In DNA form, the CDR3 reads TGTGCCAGCAGTCCCGACAGGGGACGATCAAACATTCAGTACTTC.

The chain has TRBV7-3 and TRBJ1-1; 7 bases are shared with TRBD1. J was trimmed by 0 bases and V by 4 bases; bases with no gene match: 5. This CDR3 comprises 15 residues. CDR1 is SGHTA, CDR2 FQGTGA, per germline. The CDR3 sequence is CASSSTGRMNTEAFF. The CDR3 nucleotides are TGTGCCAGCAGCTCGACAGGGAGGATGAACACTGAAGCTTTCTTT. The full variable domain, completed using reference TRBV7-3 and TRBJ1-1, is GAGVSQTPSNKVTEKGKYVELRCDPISGHTALYWYRQSLGQGPEFLIYFQGTGAADDSGLPNDRFFAVRPEGSVSTLKIQRTERGDSAVYLCASSSTGRMNTEAFFGQGTRLTVV.

The V gene is TRBV7-2, the J gene TRBJ2-2; TRBD2 agrees at 7 bases. Germline loops: CDR1 SGHTA, CDR2 FQGNSA. The CDR3 covers 14 residues. With V trimmed by 6 bases and J by 8 bases, 9 bases remained unmatched. The CDR3 DNA reads TGTGCCAGCAGGCCCCTAGCGGTCAGGGGGGAGCTGTTTTTT. It yields the protein CASRPLAVRGELFF.

This CDR3 reads CASIQGKNTEAFF. DNA for the CDR3: TGTGCCAGCATCCAGGGCAAGAACACTGAAGCTTTCTTT. The chain is built from TRBV6-5 and TRBJ1-1, with D perhaps matching TRBD1 (5 bases). The CDR3 spans 13 residues. Germline CDR1 reads MNHEY; CDR2 reads SVGAGI. Trimming stripped 7 bases from V and 1 base from J, with 10 bases between.

The chain carries TRBV6-5 and TRBJ1-6; D is unresolved. Per the germline V gene, CDR1 is MNHEY and CDR2 is SVGAGI. CDR3 size: 12 residues. Trimming left V 3 bases short and J 7 bases short, with 4 bases between. The CDR3 is CASSYGNSPLHF. The CDR3 DNA follows: TGTGCCAGCAGTTATGGGAATTCACCCCTCCACTTT.

The chain carries TRBV27 and TRBJ1-1; D gene ambiguous. The CDR3 is made up of 14 amino acids. Between the trimmed V and J ends, which lost 3 bases and 4 bases, there was a span of 12 bases. CDR1 is MNHEY, CDR2 SMNVEV, per germline (reference sequence). The CDR3 region has the DNA TGTGCCAGCAGTTTCCAGAGGGAGGGCACTGAAGCTTTCTTT. It codes for CASSFQREGTEAFF.

The chain couples TRBV29-1 to TRBJ2-3, with 8 bases lining up with TRBD2. J lost 0 bases, V lost 2 bases, and 7 bases had no gene match. Germline V gene lookup returns CDR1 SQVTM and CDR2 ANQGSEA. This CDR3 has 16 amino acids. The CDR3 region is CSVESPAGGSTDTQYF. The CDR3 DNA sequence: TGCAGCGTTGAAAGTCCCGCGGGAGGTAGCACAGATACGCAGTATTTT.

This sequence joins TRBV29-1 and TRBJ1-1; D is unresolved. Germline CDR1 and CDR2: SQVTM and ANQGSEA. CDR3 length: 12 amino acids. V lost 4 bases and J 6 bases, leaving 12 bases between the germline ends. The CDR3 DNA sequence: TGCAGCGTTGTCCGCCCCCCGGCTGAAGCTTTCTTT. Protein sequence: CSVVRPPAEAFF.

Concerning this clone: One junction end does not reproduce the germline sequence, and a read error may be involved. The chain employs TRBV4-1 and TRBJ2-2; possibly TRBD1 for D (6 bases). Germline V gives CDR1 MGHRA, CDR2 YSYEKL. The CDR3 is 14 amino acids. The DNA for the CDR3 is TGCGCCAGCAGCTACACAGGGAACGCCGGGGAGCTGTTTTTT. This sequence encodes CASSYTGNAGELFF.

The rearrangement joins TRBV27 to TRBJ1-2; 10 bases line up with TRBD1. The CDR3 is 15 amino acids. With 5 bases clipped from V and 4 bases from J, the junction kept 7 bases outside the gene matches. CDR1 and CDR2 from the germline V gene are MNHEY and SMNVEV (reference sequence). CDR3 coding DNA: TGTGCCAGCAGTACCGGGACAGGGGCAGGCTATGGCTACACCTTC. This encodes CASSTGTGAGYGYTF.

The V call is TRBV28, the J call TRBJ2-7; tentatively, D is TRBD2 (5 bases). Germline V gives CDR1 MDHEN, CDR2 SYDVKM. The CDR3 has 14 amino acids. V lost 8 bases to trimming and J lost 2 bases, with 16 bases between them. CDR3 residues: CASGPGLGPYEQYF. CDR3 nucleotide sequence: TGTGCCAGCGGACCGGGATTGGGTCCCTACGAGCAGTACTTC.

This clone was seen only once. The rearrangement uses TRBV10-1 and TRBJ2-5; 7 positions agree with TRBD2. The CDR3 is 10 residues long. The V and J ends lost 10 bases and 12 bases, in that order; junction bases with no gene match: 8. The germline V gene has CDR1 WNHNN and CDR2 SYGVQD (reference sequence). The CDR3 reads CAMEDRGEYF. The CDR3 DNA reads as TGCGCCATGGAAGACCGGGGGGAGTACTTC.